Listed here are 3 T cell receptor beta chains from one sample, sequenced in a study of vaccination effects on CD4 cells after COVID-19. No cognate antigen is known for these TCRs. Sequencing in the ViraFEST assay came after antigen-specific CD4+ T cells had been expanded with viral peptide pools, which were used to stimulate PBMC. It was after roughly 11 days of culture that CD4+ T cells were isolated. Each participant received a vaccine that was either BNT162b2 or mRNA-1273, given as two doses. Only in-frame clones appear in the TCRdb table, and some are missing; sequencing was by immunoSEQ multiplex PCR. The repertoire has more than 25,000 clones, just under 75% of them found once; the top ten carry around 15%. The sample here was CD4+ T cells from PBMCs cultured with HCoV-229E spike peptides, taken after COVID-19 vaccination. These receptors were obtained from a human donor who received a COVID-19 vaccine.

CDR3 in amino acids: CASSQVDGYGYTF. The DNA for the CDR3 is TGTGCCAGTTCACAAGTTGACGGCTATGGCTACACCTTC. The chain employs TRBV6-5 and TRBJ1-2, with D unclear. Per the germline V gene, CDR1 is MNHEY and CDR2 is SVGAGI. The CDR3 extends over 13 amino acids. Trimming took 9 bases from V and 4 from J, leaving 15 bases between them.

The V and J genes are TRBV2 and TRBJ1-1, with TRBD1 matching over 7 bases. V trimming: 2 bases; J trimming: 6 bases; junction bases outside the gene matches: 9. CDR3 length: 15 residues. Germline CDR1 is SNHLY and CDR2 is FYNNEI. Here the CDR3 reads CASSEWGRGVAEAFF. For the CDR3, the DNA is TGTGCCAGCAGTGAATGGGGCAGGGGGGTCGCTGAAGCTTTCTTT.

This chain connects TRBV18 to TRBJ1-1, with TRBD1 as a possible D gene (5 bases). Trimming cost V 6 bases and J 1 base, with 9 bases left between them. Germline loops: CDR1 KGHSH, CDR2 LQKENI. This CDR3 has 13 residues. This CDR3 is CASSQGGNTEAFF. The CDR3 nucleotides are TGTGCCAGCTCCCAGGGAGGGAACACTGAAGCTTTCTTT.